Each of the 13 T cell receptor beta chains below was sequenced from the same sample in a study of blood T cells in healthy people across ages. A J-beta primer mix and a sample-barcoded 5' primer were used in a second PCR of about 6 to 12 cycles. TCRdb recomputed calls from the 5' RACE reads with MiXCR, one row per CDR3 protein. This table holds approximately 850,000 distinct CDR3 sequences, under 45% found once. The sequenced sample consisted of blood. Receptors originate from a man aged 55 to 70 in good health.

This sequence joins TRBV9 and TRBJ2-1, with D possibly matching TRBD1 (5 bases). Per the germline V gene, CDR1 is SGDLS and CDR2 is YYNGEE. The CDR3 consists of 16 residues. V lost 1 base, J lost 8 bases, and 19 bases lay in between. CDR3 protein: CASSVRGHGNSYEQFF. CDR3 in DNA: TGTGCCAGCAGCGTACGCGGACACGGAAATAGCTATGAGCAGTTCTTC.

The chain links TRBV7-2 to TRBJ2-7; D uncertain. The CDR3 consists of 15 residues. Germline V gives CDR1 SGHTA, CDR2 FQGNSA. Between the trimmed V and J ends, which lost 5 bases and 2 bases, there was a span of 16 bases. CDR3 DNA: TGTGCCAGCAGCCTAAGATCCATAACCACCTACGAGCAGTACTTC. It encodes CASSLRSITTYEQYF.

The chain is built from TRBV7-2 and TRBJ1-2; D gene ambiguous. The CDR3 consists of 14 residues. V was trimmed by 3 bases and J by 4 bases, leaving 12 bases between them. Looked up from germline, CDR1 is SGHTA and CDR2 is FQGNSA. CDR3 protein: CASSLEGLSYGYTF. DNA for the CDR3: TGTGCCAGCAGCTTGGAAGGGCTTAGCTATGGCTACACCTTC.

The chain employs TRBV5-1 and TRBJ2-5, with a weak D call TRBD1 (5 bases). The J call may be faulty, since TRBJ2-7 better matches the DNA end. CDR1 and CDR2 (germline): SGHRS, YFSETQ. The CDR3 contains 13 residues. CDR3: CASSVVLGREQYF. Here the CDR3 DNA reads TGCGCCAGCAGCGTGGTTTTGGGGCGCGAGCAGTACTTC.

This chain connects TRBV24-1 to TRBJ2-3; 8 nucleotides match TRBD2. CDR3 length: 14 residues. The germline CDR1 and CDR2 sequences are KGHDR and SFDVKD. The trim removed 7 bases at V and 0 bases at J, leaving 2 bases unmatched. CDR3 nucleotides: TGTGCCACCAGCGCGGGGGGCAGCACAGATACGCAGTATTTT. Protein product: CATSAGGSTDTQYF.

The chain joins TRBV7-2 to TRBJ2-7; 7 nucleotides match TRBD2. CDR3 length equals 16 residues. CDR1 and CDR2 (germline): SGHTA, FQGNSA. V shed 5 bases, J shed 5 bases, and the junction held 15 bases outside the gene matches. The CDR3 loop is CASSPAGGGRRNEQYF. DNA for the CDR3: TGTGCCAGCAGCCCCGCGGGCGGGGGTCGACGGAACGAGCAGTACTTC.

V gene TRBV28 combines with J gene TRBJ1-5, with D hard to call. Trimming stripped 6 bases from V and 7 bases from J, with 16 bases between. Germline V CDR1 and CDR2: MDHEN, SYDVKM. The CDR3 totals 14 residues. In DNA, the CDR3 is TGTGCCAGCAGGGTGCGAGGAGTTCAACAGCCCCAGCATTTT. Protein: CASRVRGVQQPQHF.

The rearrangement joins TRBV5-1 to TRBJ2-5; D gene ambiguous. V gave up 0 bases and J gave up 0 bases, with 9 bases separating them. Germline V gene data show CDR1 as SGHRS and CDR2 as YFSETQ. This CDR3 spans 15 amino acids. CDR3 bases: TGCGCCAGCAGCTTGGGGGCCTCCCACCAAGAGACCCAGTACTTC. This sequence encodes CASSLGASHQETQYF.

Only one count was recorded for this clonotype. This chain uses TRBV4-3 with TRBJ2-7; no clear D gene. The germline gives CDR1 LGHNA, CDR2 YSLEER. Trimming stripped 1 base from V and 1 base from J, with 8 bases between. The CDR3 extends over 14 amino acids. CDR3 region: CASSQVLASYEQYF. As DNA, the CDR3 is TGCGCCAGCAGCCAAGTTCTTGCTTCCTACGAGCAGTACTTC.

This clonotype has more than one count but fewer than ten. This rearrangement joins TRBV7-2 to TRBJ1-1; TRBD1 matches at 8 bases. Per the germline V gene, CDR1 is SGHTA and CDR2 is FQGNSA. The CDR3 runs to 18 residues. Trimming at V came to 1 base and at J to 1 base, leaving 11 bases not matched to a gene. The CDR3, as DNA: TGTGCCAGCAGCTTAGTAGGGGGCAGGGGGCACGGGAACACTGAAGCTTTCTTT. Amino acid sequence: CASSLVGGRGHGNTEAFF.

This chain uses TRBV5-6 with TRBJ2-4; D may be TRBD1 or TRBD2 (5 bases each). Trimming stripped 5 bases from V and 13 bases from J, with 34 bases between. This CDR3 is 18 amino acids long. The germline gives CDR1 SGHDT, CDR2 YYEEEE. Here the CDR3 DNA reads TGTGCCAGCAGTTCGGGCAAACCGGGGACGGTTTTTGACAATGAGCAGTACTTC. This gives the protein CASSSGKPGTVFDNEQYF. Filled out from reference TRBV5-6 and TRBJ2-4, the complete variable domain reads DAGVTQSPTHLIKTRGQQVTLRCSPKSGHDTVSWYQQALGQGPQFIFQYYEEEERQRGNFPDRFSGHQFPNYSSELNVNALLLGDSALYLCASSSGKPGTVFDNEQYFGAGTRLSVL.

The genes are TRBV7-2 and TRBJ2-7; D gene unclear. This CDR3 comprises 14 residues. Germline V gives CDR1 SGHTA, CDR2 FQGNSA. V lost 3 bases, J lost 6 bases, and 15 bases lay in between. The CDR3 DNA reads TGTGCCAGCAGCTTTCAAACGGCCGGGTCCGAGCAGTACTTC. Its translation is CASSFQTAGSEQYF. The full variable domain, its missing parts supplied by reference TRBV7-2 and TRBJ2-7, is GAGVSQSPSNKVTEKGKDVELRCDPISGHTALYWYRQSLGQGLEFLIYFQGNSAPDKSGLPSDRFSAERTGGSVSTLTIQRTQQEDSAVYLCASSFQTAGSEQYFGPGTRLTVT.

The sample holds many counts of this clonotype. The CDR3 DNA reads as TGCAGCGTTGACCGACAAGTGATGGCCAATGAGCAGTTCTTC. Protein: CSVDRQVMANEQFF. The chain links TRBV29-1 to TRBJ2-1, with D unresolved. The germline CDR1 and CDR2 sequences are SQVTM and ANQGSEA. This CDR3 is built from 14 residues. V lost 3 bases and J lost 6, with 15 bases in between.